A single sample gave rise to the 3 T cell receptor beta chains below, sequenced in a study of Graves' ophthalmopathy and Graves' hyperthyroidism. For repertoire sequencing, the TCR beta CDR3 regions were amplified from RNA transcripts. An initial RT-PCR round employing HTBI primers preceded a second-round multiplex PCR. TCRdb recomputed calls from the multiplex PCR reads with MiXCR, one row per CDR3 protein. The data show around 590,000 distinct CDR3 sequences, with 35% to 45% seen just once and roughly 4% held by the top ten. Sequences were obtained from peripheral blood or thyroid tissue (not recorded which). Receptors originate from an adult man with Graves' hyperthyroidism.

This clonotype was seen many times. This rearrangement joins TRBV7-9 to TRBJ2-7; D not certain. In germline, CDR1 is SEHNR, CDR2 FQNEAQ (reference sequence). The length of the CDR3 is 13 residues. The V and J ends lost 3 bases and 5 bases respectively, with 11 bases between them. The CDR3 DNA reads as TGTGCCAGCAGCTTGTTAGGCGTCCACGAGCAGTACTTC. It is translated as CASSLLGVHEQYF.

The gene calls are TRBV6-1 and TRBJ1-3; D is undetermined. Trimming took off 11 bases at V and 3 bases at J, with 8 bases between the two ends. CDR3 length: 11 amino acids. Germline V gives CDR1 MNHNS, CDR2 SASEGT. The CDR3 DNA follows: TGTGCCGGAATGGGTGGAAACACCATATATTTT. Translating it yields CAGMGGNTIYF.

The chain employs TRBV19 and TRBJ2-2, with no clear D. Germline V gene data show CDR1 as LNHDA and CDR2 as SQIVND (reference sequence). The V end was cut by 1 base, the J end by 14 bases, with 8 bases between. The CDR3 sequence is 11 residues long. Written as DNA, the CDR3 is TGTGCCAGTAGTATAGGGTTAGGACTGTTTTTT. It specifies CASSIGLGLFF.